A single sample is the source of the 17 T cell receptor beta chains below, sequenced in a study of T cells after yellow fever vaccination. TCRdb re-called the 5' RACE reads through MiXCR, storing one row per CDR3 protein. The repertoire holds just under 30,000 distinct CDR3 sequences, with about 5% as singletons. The sample was CD8+ T cells sorted from PBMCs, taken 10 days after the yellow fever booster vaccination. The receptors come from a man aged 25 to 40 who received the YFV17D yellow fever vaccine.

This clonotype was seen ten or more times. The chain employs TRBV7-8 and TRBJ1-5, with TRBD1 matching over 8 bases. This CDR3 comprises 17 residues. V lost 2 bases to trimming and J lost 2 bases; unmatched junction nucleotides: 8. The germline CDR1 and CDR2 sequences are SGHVS and FQNEAQ. The DNA of the CDR3 is TGTGCCAGCAGCTTAAATAGTGCGACAGGGGGCAATCAGCCCCAGCATTTT. It is translated as CASSLNSATGGNQPQHF.

In its sample, this clonotype was seen a few times. This rearrangement joins TRBV28 to TRBJ2-3; TRBD2 is a possible D gene (6 bases). The germline gives CDR1 MDHEN, CDR2 SYDVKM. V was trimmed by 4 bases and J by 2 bases, leaving 10 bases between them. CDR3 length: 14 residues. Here the CDR3 DNA reads TGTGCCAGCAGTTACCGGGGGACCACAGATACGCAGTATTTT. It codes for CASSYRGTTDTQYF.

This clonotype has a count of ten or more. The chain has TRBV19 and TRBJ1-2; maybe TRBD1 (5 bases). V was trimmed by 10 bases and J by 4 bases, leaving 10 bases between them. The CDR3 spans 11 residues. The germline V gene has CDR1 LNHDA and CDR2 SQIVND (reference sequence). The CDR3 sequence is CATRQIYGYTF. CDR3 in DNA: TGTGCCACCCGACAGATCTATGGCTACACCTTC. The full variable domain, completed using reference TRBV19 and TRBJ1-2, is DGGITQSPKYLFRKEGQNVTLSCEQNLNHDAMYWYRQDPGQGLRLIYYSQIVNDFQKGDIAEGYSVSREKKESFPLTVTSAQKNPTAFYLCATRQIYGYTFGSGTRLTVV.

This clonotype has more than one count but fewer than ten. This chain links TRBV5-1 with TRBJ2-1; 8 bases map to TRBD2. With 0 bases clipped from V and 3 bases from J, the junction kept 8 bases outside the gene matches. Germline V CDR1 and CDR2: SGHRS, YFSETQ. CDR3 length: 17 amino acids. In nucleotides, the CDR3 is TGCGCCAGCAGCTTGGAAGGGCTAGCGGGCTACTACAATGAGCAGTTCTTC. Amino acids: CASSLEGLAGYYNEQFF.

This clonotype was seen many times. V gene TRBV6-2 or TRBV6-3 combines with J gene TRBJ2-7; TRBD1 matches 7 bases. Trimming removed 0 bases from V and 4 bases from J; junction bases left unmatched: 9. The CDR3 contains 16 residues. The germline CDR1 and CDR2 sequences are MNHEY and SVGEGT. The DNA for the CDR3 is TGTGCCAGCAGTTACTCGGTCCAGGGGGATCTGTACGAGCAGTACTTC. This translates into CASSYSVQGDLYEQYF.

Many counts were recorded for this clonotype. V gene TRBV12-3 or TRBV12-4 combines with J gene TRBJ1-1; a possible D gene is TRBD1 (5 bases). Trimming pared 3 bases from V and 0 bases from J, leaving 8 bases between. The CDR3 is 14 residues long. Here the CDR3 DNA reads TGTGCCAGCAGTTTGGAGACAGTGAACACTGAAGCTTTCTTT. As protein: CASSLETVNTEAFF.

This clonotype was seen at least ten times. The genes are TRBV20-1 and TRBJ2-3; D gene uncertain. The CDR3 spans 12 residues. V was shortened by 5 bases and J by 6 bases, with 12 bases between the two germline ends. CDR1 DFQATT and CDR2 SNEGSKA come from the germline V gene (reference sequence). The CDR3 DNA follows: TGCAGTGCTGTCCCCCCCGGGGATACGCAGTATTTT. Its translation is CSAVPPGDTQYF.

In its sample, this clonotype was seen many times. The chain employs TRBV9 and TRBJ2-5; a weak D match, TRBD2 (6 bases). Germline CDR1 is SGDLS and CDR2 is YYNGEE. The CDR3 extends over 14 amino acids. V lost 4 bases, J lost 4 bases, and 14 bases lay in between. CDR3 protein: CASSLREFGETQYF. The CDR3 nucleotides are TGTGCCAGCAGCCTTCGGGAGTTTGGAGAGACCCAGTACTTC.

This clonotype appeared many times. V usage is TRBV20-1 and J usage is TRBJ2-2, with TRBD2 matching 10 bases. V trimming: 6 bases; J trimming: 6 bases; junction bases outside the gene matches: 10. This CDR3 is 15 amino acids long. CDR1 and CDR2 from the germline V gene are DFQATT and SNEGSKA (reference sequence). CDR3: CSAMEGLAWAGELFF. CDR3 DNA sequence: TGCAGTGCGATGGAGGGACTAGCGTGGGCCGGGGAGCTGTTTTTT.

In this sample, this clonotype turned up many times. J is TRBJ2-1 and V is TRBV12-3 or TRBV12-4, with 10 bases identical to TRBD2. This CDR3 contains 15 residues. The junction had 2 bases not matched to a gene; V was cut back by 3 bases and J by 3 bases. CDR3 bases: TGTGCCAGCAGTTTTACTAGCGGGAACTACAATGAGCAGTTCTTC. Its translation is CASSFTSGNYNEQFF.

This clonotype has at least ten counts. The chain links TRBV25-1 to TRBJ2-1, with a weak D call TRBD2 (5 bases). CDR3 length: 21 amino acids. V was pared by 1 base and J by 5 bases, with 30 bases between. Per the germline V gene, CDR1 is MGHDK and CDR2 is SYGVNS. The CDR3 loop is CASSESGRERGFPLNDNEQFF. CDR3 in DNA: TGTGCCAGCAGTGAATCGGGTCGGGAAAGAGGGTTTCCCTTGAACGACAATGAGCAGTTCTTC.

This clonotype was recorded many times. The rearrangement uses TRBV15 and TRBJ1-1; D call uncertain. The CDR3 is 16 amino acids. V lost 0 bases and J 4 bases, leaving 15 bases between the germline ends. CDR1 is LNHNV, CDR2 YYDKDF, per germline (reference sequence). The CDR3 loop is CATSRDLPGQGTEAFF. The CDR3 nucleotides are TGTGCCACCAGCAGAGATCTCCCAGGTCAAGGCACTGAAGCTTTCTTT. Complete variable domain (other parts from reference TRBV15 and TRBJ1-1): DAMVIQNPRYQVTQFGKPVTLSCSQTLNHNVMYWYQQKSSQAPKLLFHYYDKDFNNEADTPDNFQSRRPNTSFCFLDIRSPGLGDTAMYLCATSRDLPGQGTEAFFGQGTRLTVV.

This clonotype was observed at least ten times. The chain has TRBV20-1 and TRBJ2-1, with 8 positions matching TRBD2. CDR3 size: 14 residues. The trim removed 2 bases at V and 3 bases at J, leaving 3 bases unmatched. Germline CDR1 reads DFQATT; CDR2 reads SNEGSKA (reference sequence). The CDR3 DNA reads TGCAGTGCTAGAACGCTAGCGGGCTACAATGAGCAGTTCTTC. It is translated as CSARTLAGYNEQFF.

The chain employs TRBV5-4 and TRBJ2-3; no definite D call. Germline V gene lookup returns CDR1 SGHNT and CDR2 YYREEE (reference sequence). The CDR3 length is 11 residues. V was pared by 7 bases and J by 5 bases, with 8 bases between. In DNA, the CDR3 is TGTGCCAGCGGAGATTTAGATACGCAGTATTTT. It encodes CASGDLDTQYF.

This clonotype was counted many times. This CDR3 reads CSAEWGTGGDEQYF. Here the CDR3 DNA reads TGCAGTGCAGAGTGGGGGACAGGGGGTGACGAGCAGTACTTC. This sequence joins TRBV20-1 and TRBJ2-7; 11 nucleotides line up with TRBD1. Per germline, CDR1 DFQATT and CDR2 SNEGSKA (reference sequence). The CDR3 is 14 residues long. J gave up 5 bases and V 6 bases, and 9 bases lay outside the gene matches.

In this sample, this clonotype turned up many times. V is TRBV29-1 and J is TRBJ2-1; tentative D call: TRBD2 (5 bases). This CDR3 region has 14 residues. Germline V lookup: CDR1 SQVTM, CDR2 ANQGSEA. Trimming left V 6 bases short and J 1 base short, with 13 bases between. The DNA for the CDR3 is TGCAGCGTCGAACCCAGCGGATCCTACAATGAGCAGTTCTTC. Amino acids: CSVEPSGSYNEQFF.

The chain couples TRBV2 to TRBJ2-3; D may be TRBD2 (6 bases). Germline CDR1 and CDR2: SNHLY and FYNNEI. The CDR3 spans 17 residues. V was pared by 8 bases and J by 2 bases, with 23 bases between. CDR3 bases: TGTGCCAGCTGCCCCTCCTCTCTAGCGCCCGTCACAGATACGCAGTATTTT. Residues: CASCPSSLAPVTDTQYF.